This passage covers 23 T cell receptor beta chains from one sample sequenced in a study of Graves' ophthalmopathy and Graves' hyperthyroidism. RNA transcripts yielded amplified TCR beta CDR3 regions. First-round RT-PCR with HTBI primers preceded a second-round multiplex PCR. TCRdb itself ran the multiplex PCR reads through MiXCR, one entry per CDR3 protein. This table holds 500,000 to 600,000 distinct CDR3 sequences, just under 40% found once. The specimen was peripheral blood or thyroid tissue (not recorded which). Every receptor here comes from an adult man with Graves' hyperthyroidism.

This clonotype came up many times. The chain recombines TRBV7-9 with TRBJ1-2; D remains ambiguous. The CDR3 covers 11 residues. V was clipped by 4 bases and J by 4 bases, with 4 bases between them. Germline V CDR1 and CDR2: SEHNR, FQNEAQ (reference sequence). CDR3 amino acids: CASSSSYGYTF. DNA of the CDR3: TGTGCCAGCAGCTCTTCCTATGGCTACACCTTC.

This clonotype was found many times. This chain uses TRBV29-1 with TRBJ1-1; no clear D gene. Germline values: CDR1 SQVTM, CDR2 ANQGSEA. V lost 4 bases, J lost 0 bases, and 9 bases lay in between. The CDR3 covers 13 residues. The CDR3: CSVVLAMNTEAFF. CDR3 DNA sequence: TGCAGCGTTGTTCTTGCGATGAACACTGAAGCTTTCTTT.

With respect to this clonotype: It may be a read error: a sequence one base away is much more abundant. The chain carries TRBV20-1 and TRBJ2-5; D is undetermined. The length of the CDR3 is 10 residues. The V end was cut by 8 bases, the J end by 1 base, with 5 bases between. Germline lookup yields CDR1 DFQATT and CDR2 SNEGSKA (reference sequence). CDR3: CSTAQETQYF. The CDR3 DNA sequence: TGCAGTACTGCCCAAGAGACCCAGTACTTC.

This chain joins TRBV15 and TRBJ1-5; weak D call: TRBD1 (5 bases). This CDR3 contains 14 residues. Trimming cost V 1 base and J 14 bases, with 18 bases left between them. The V gene's germline CDR1 is LNHNV and CDR2 YYDKDF (reference sequence). In DNA, the CDR3 is TGTGCCACCAGCAGAGGGGGGACCCAGTTTCCTGAGCATTTT. Translating gives CATSRGGTQFPEHF.

This clonotype was counted only a few times. The genes are TRBV7-8 and TRBJ2-7; 10 bases are shared with TRBD1. V shed 3 bases, J shed 1 base, and the junction held 3 bases outside the gene matches. The CDR3 covers 15 residues. In germline, CDR1 is SGHVS, CDR2 FQNEAQ. CDR3 in DNA: TGTGCCAGCAGCTTGGACAGGGGGGGGTCCTACGAGCAGTACTTC. The encoded protein is CASSLDRGGSYEQYF.

This chain links TRBV10-3 with TRBJ1-5; 10 bases are shared with TRBD1. The V segment lost 10 bases and the J segment 7 bases; nucleotides outside the gene matches: 16. CDR3 length: 16 residues. The germline gives CDR1 ENHRY, CDR2 SYGVKD. In DNA form, the CDR3 reads TGTGCCAGCATCCAAACCGGGACAGGGGTCGGCCAGCCCCAGCATTTT. Its protein is CASIQTGTGVGQPQHF.

The V gene is TRBV24-1, the J gene TRBJ2-3; 9 nucleotides agree with TRBD2. Germline CDR1 and CDR2: KGHDR and SFDVKD. This CDR3 has 19 residues. V shed 5 bases and J 4 bases; nucleotides not matched to a gene: 18. CDR3 sequence (DNA): TGTGCCACCAGTGCCGAAGCGGGACTAGCAACAAGTGGGGCAGATACGCAGTATTTT. This translates into CATSAEAGLATSGADTQYF.

The chain combines TRBV10-3 with TRBJ1-1; the D gene is possibly TRBD1 (6 bases). CDR3 length: 16 residues. Germline values: CDR1 ENHRY, CDR2 SYGVKD. V gave up 4 bases and J gave up 5 bases, with 20 bases separating them. The CDR3 DNA sequence: TGTGCCATCAGTGGGTCCGCTCTCAGGGGAGGGACTGAAGCTTTCTTT. It yields the protein CAISGSALRGGTEAFF.

This clonotype appeared many times. This chain uses TRBV5-1 with TRBJ1-5; 7 bases are a match to TRBD1. The junction had 7 bases not matched to a gene; V was cut back by 4 bases and J by 0 bases. The CDR3 covers 16 residues. Germline-derived CDR1 and CDR2 are SGHRS and YFSETQ. The CDR3 reads CASSPGDSDSNQPQHF. The CDR3 DNA follows: TGCGCCAGCAGCCCAGGGGACAGTGATAGCAATCAGCCCCAGCATTTT.

This clonotype was found a few times. This chain uses TRBV6-6 with TRBJ1-6; perhaps TRBD1 as D (5 bases). Between the trimmed V and J ends, which lost 4 bases and 3 bases, there was a span of 13 bases. Germline V gene data show CDR1 as MNHNY and CDR2 as SVGAGI (reference sequence). This CDR3 spans 16 amino acids. The CDR3 here is CASSFGTSGYNSPLHF. The DNA of the CDR3 is TGTGCCAGCAGTTTTGGGACCTCGGGCTATAATTCACCCCTCCACTTT.

The chain carries TRBV3-1 and TRBJ2-5, with D possibly being TRBD2 (5 bases). Germline CDR1 is LGHDT and CDR2 is YNNKEL (reference sequence). The CDR3 extends over 13 amino acids. The V and J ends lost 5 bases and 8 bases respectively, with 15 bases between them. The CDR3 region is CASSSTDSTTQYF. CDR3 DNA: TGTGCCAGCAGCTCAACGGACTCGACTACCCAGTACTTC.

This clonotype was found many times. The rearrangement links TRBV19 to TRBJ1-1; TRBD1 might be the D (6 bases). This CDR3 region has 18 residues. Germline V gene lookup returns CDR1 LNHDA and CDR2 SQIVND (reference sequence). Trimming stripped 3 bases from V and 0 bases from J, with 20 bases between. The DNA of the CDR3 is TGTGCCAGTAGTATTAAGGGGGTCACCGGGACCCTGAACACTGAAGCTTTCTTT. It encodes CASSIKGVTGTLNTEAFF.

In this sample, this clonotype turned up many times. This sequence joins TRBV9 and TRBJ2-7; D possibly uses TRBD1 or TRBD2 (6 bases each). The V end lost 4 bases, the J end lost 6 bases, and 14 bases lay between the germline ends. Germline CDR1 reads SGDLS; CDR2 reads YYNGEE. This CDR3 contains 13 residues. CDR3 DNA sequence: TGTGCCAGCAGCCCCTGGGGGGCTGGCGAGCAGTACTTC. Amino acid sequence: CASSPWGAGEQYF.

This clonotype was detected once. This may come from a read error, since a much larger clone is one base off. This chain connects TRBV7-9 to TRBJ2-7, with D uncertain. Germline CDR1 SEHNR, CDR2 FQNEAQ (reference sequence). This CDR3 spans 14 amino acids. The V end lost 1 base, the J end lost 5 bases, and 12 bases lay between the germline ends. CDR3 nucleotides: TGTGCCAGCAGCTTAGGGGCTCTTGAGGACGAGCAGTACTTC. Translated, it gives CASSLGALEDEQYF.

A few counts support this clonotype. V and J are TRBV7-8 and TRBJ2-7; the D gene is possibly TRBD2 (5 bases). Germline values: CDR1 SGHVS, CDR2 FQNEAQ. The CDR3 is 15 amino acids. The ends were cut back, 3 bases at V and 4 bases at J, with 16 bases in the middle. The CDR3 spells CASSFKGRRGYEQYF. CDR3 nucleotides: TGTGCCAGCAGCTTCAAGGGCCGTAGAGGGTACGAGCAGTACTTC.

V is TRBV29-1 and J is TRBJ1-2, with 9 bases lining up with TRBD1. CDR1 and CDR2 from the germline V gene are SQVTM and ANQGSEA. The CDR3 contains 13 residues. Trimming took 7 bases from V and 2 from J; bases not matched to a gene: 5. This CDR3 reads CSGPGTGNYGYTF. DNA of the CDR3: TGCAGCGGGCCTGGGACAGGGAACTATGGCTACACCTTC.

The sample holds a few counts of this clonotype. The J gene is TRBJ1-3, the V gene TRBV12-3 or TRBV12-4; a weak D match, TRBD1 (5 bases). CDR3 size: 19 residues. V was clipped by 2 bases and J by 0 bases, with 20 bases between them. CDR3 DNA sequence: TGTGCCAGCAGTTTACTCGGTCGGGGTGGCAGGGACTCTGGAAACACCATATATTTT. Amino acid sequence: CASSLLGRGGRDSGNTIYF.

The chain links TRBV7-2 to TRBJ2-5, with 12 bases identical to TRBD2. The CDR3 is made up of 15 amino acids. V gave up 3 bases and J gave up 4 bases; unmatched junction bases: 3. Germline V lookup: CDR1 SGHTA, CDR2 FQGNSA. CDR3 amino acids: CASSLTSGSGETQYF. The CDR3 DNA reads as TGTGCCAGCAGCTTGACTAGCGGGAGTGGAGAGACCCAGTACTTC.

CDR3 in amino acids: CSVDRGPNTGELFF. CDR3 DNA: TGCAGCGTTGACAGGGGTCCGAACACCGGGGAGCTGTTTTTT. The chain uses TRBV29-1 and TRBJ2-2; tentative D call: TRBD1 (6 bases). CDR3 length: 14 residues. The germline V and J ends were trimmed by 3 bases and 0 bases, with 8 bases remaining between them. Per germline, CDR1 SQVTM and CDR2 ANQGSEA.

This clonotype was observed at least ten times. This chain uses TRBV19 with TRBJ1-2, with 7 bases lining up with TRBD1. V was clipped by 8 bases and J by 8 bases; unmatched bases: 17. Germline CDR1 reads LNHDA; CDR2 reads SQIVND (reference sequence). This CDR3 spans 15 amino acids. The CDR3 nucleotides are TGTGCCAGTCATACCTTAGGGGGCAGCGGTGCCGGCTACACCTTC. This sequence encodes CASHTLGGSGAGYTF.

This clonotype came up many times. The chain joins TRBV5-6 to TRBJ1-2; TRBD1 aligns across 10 bases. The CDR3 sequence is 15 residues long. The germline gives CDR1 SGHDT, CDR2 YYEEEE. V shed 4 bases and J 4 bases; nucleotides not matched to a gene: 7. The DNA of the CDR3 is TGTGCCAGCAGCCCTTGGACAGGGGGTGTCTATGGCTACACCTTC. The encoded protein is CASSPWTGGVYGYTF.

The chain has TRBV12-3 or TRBV12-4 and TRBJ1-3, with D unresolved. Trimming took 5 bases from V and 4 from J, leaving 9 bases between them. The CDR3 is 13 amino acids. CDR3 DNA sequence: TGTGCCAGCAGTGCCGCTCTAGGAAACACCATATATTTT. It is translated as CASSAALGNTIYF.

This sequence joins TRBV2 and TRBJ1-6; TRBD1 matches 7 bases. CDR3 length: 15 residues. The V gene's germline CDR1 is SNHLY and CDR2 FYNNEI. Trimming removed 3 bases from V and 9 bases from J; junction bases left unmatched: 8. The CDR3 reads CASSDGPGGSSPLHF. The DNA of the CDR3 is TGTGCCAGCAGTGATGGTCCAGGGGGAAGTTCACCCCTCCACTTT. The full variable domain, with the rest looked up from reference TRBV2 and TRBJ1-6, is EPEVTQTPSHQVTQMGQEVILRCVPISNHLYFYWYRQILGQKVEFLVSFYNNEISEKSEIFDDQFSVERPDGSNFTLKIRSTKLEDSAMYFCASSDGPGGSSPLHFGNGTRLTVT.